Each of the 6 T cell receptor beta chains below was sequenced from the same sample in a study of blood T cell repertoires in COVID-19 (TCRdb year 2020). To prepare the library, the immunoSEQ multiplex PCR assay was applied. The clones in this table, taken by TCRdb from immuneACCESS, are in-frame only. Not every clone is retained; where verified, under half of the shortfall comes from an unresolved V gene, and the cause of the rest is unknown. This sample holds about 280,000 clones; approximately 90% were observed only once. Clones ranked in the top ten supply roughly 3.9% of the sample. The sample taken for sequencing was PBMCs or T cells enriched from blood (not recorded which). The receptors here all came from a woman between 25 and 40 years old with acute COVID-19.

The chain recombines TRBV7-9 with TRBJ1-3; TRBD1 might be the D (6 bases). The V end was cut by 4 bases, the J end by 0 bases, with 10 bases between. Germline values: CDR1 SEHNR, CDR2 FQNEAQ (reference sequence). CDR3 length: 15 amino acids. The CDR3 sequence is CASSSGQFSGNTIYF. For the CDR3, the DNA is TGTGCCAGCAGCTCAGGACAGTTCTCTGGAAACACCATATATTTT. Filled out from reference TRBV7-9 and TRBJ1-3, the complete variable domain reads DTGVSQNPRHKITKRGQNVTFRCDPISEHNRLYWYRQTLGQGPEFLTYFQNEAQLEKSRLLSDRFSAERPKGSFSTLEIQRTEQGDSAMYLCASSSGQFSGNTIYFGEGSWLTVV.

V and J are TRBV27 and TRBJ1-6; D remains ambiguous. The CDR3 is 13 amino acids. The germline gives CDR1 MNHEY, CDR2 SMNVEV (reference sequence). Trimming left V 8 bases short and J 7 bases short, with 12 bases between. Here the CDR3 reads CASRVGENSPLHF. The CDR3 DNA reads TGTGCCAGCCGGGTCGGCGAGAATTCACCCCTCCACTTT.

The chain couples TRBV28 to TRBJ1-2; D gene ambiguous. The CDR3 extends over 13 amino acids. Germline loops: CDR1 MDHEN, CDR2 SYDVKM. The ends were cut back, 7 bases at V and 3 bases at J, with 12 bases in the middle. The CDR3 reads CASTGDGDYGYTF. The CDR3 DNA is TGTGCCAGCACCGGCGACGGAGACTATGGCTACACCTTC.

The chain is built from TRBV28 and TRBJ1-6; D is undetermined. The V and J ends lost 6 bases and 4 bases respectively, with 13 bases between them. Germline CDR1 is MDHEN and CDR2 is SYDVKM. CDR3 length: 15 residues. The CDR3 here is CASSNPRGYNSPLHF. The CDR3 bases are TGTGCCAGCAGCAACCCCCGGGGTTATAATTCACCCCTCCACTTT.

V and J are TRBV19 and TRBJ2-4; 7 nucleotides line up with TRBD2. V was clipped by 6 bases and J by 5 bases; unmatched bases: 7. Germline V CDR1 and CDR2: LNHDA, SQIVND (reference sequence). The CDR3 is 14 residues long. The CDR3 loop reads CASRPSGPENIQYF. As DNA, the CDR3 is TGTGCCAGTAGGCCTAGCGGTCCAGAAAACATTCAGTACTTC.

The gene calls are TRBV5-4 and TRBJ2-7, with 10 bases that match TRBD1. CDR3 length equals 16 residues. J lost 2 bases, V lost 0 bases, and 5 bases had no gene match. Germline loops: CDR1 SGHNT, CDR2 YYREEE (reference sequence). CDR3 sequence (DNA): TGTGCCAGCAGCTTGGGGACAGGGGGAGTAACCTACGAGCAGTACTTC. The encoded protein is CASSLGTGGVTYEQYF.